This T cell receptor beta chain is from a study of T cells in Graves' hyperthyroidism and ophthalmopathy (dated 2019 in TCRdb). Concerning the study at large: Peripheral blood samples were taken at initial diagnosis, before any treatment was given. A discovery cohort of 95 to 100 patients, 43 with Graves' ophthalmopathy and 57 with stable Graves' hyperthyroidism, was used to find distinguishing TCR V-J signatures. An independent validation cohort of about 19 hyperthyroidism patients and approximately 16 patients who later progressed to ophthalmopathy tested prospective prediction of ophthalmopathy. For training and testing, the 100 or so patients in the discovery cohort were randomly divided in a 7:3 ratio. In over five Graves' hyperthyroidism patients, the study also compared T-cell repertoires from thyroid tissue with T-cell repertoires from blood. Once sampling was done, hyperthyroidism patients were given methimazole at a starting dose of 30 mg daily, whereas ophthalmopathy patients were given high-dose intravenous methylprednisolone. The paper reports TCR Vbeta CDR3 sequencing of some 140 peripheral blood samples: approximately 43 ophthalmopathy, 70 to 85 hyperthyroidism and around 17 progressor patients.

Points the paper makes about the study in general: Most expanded thyroid clonotypes (frequency above 0.001) were also found in blood, which suggests that blood repertoires may mirror thyroid immune responses. In validation, progression to ophthalmopathy was predicted by the model with roughly 69% sensitivity and approximately 78% specificity, a median of roughly six months before onset. A model built on a 13 V-J signature distinguished ophthalmopathy from stable hyperthyroidism, reaching about 88% sensitivity and 81.08% specificity in cross-validation and 80%/75% in testing. Sample size was not statistically predetermined, and blinding of investigators to group allocation was not performed.

The TCR beta CDR3 regions were amplified from RNA transcripts. A first-round RT-PCR of the TCR CDR3 used the HTBI primer set with the Qiagen OneStep RT-PCR kit. A second multiplex PCR round built the libraries, followed by size selection and purification. Paired-end sequencing of the libraries was performed with 100 bp reads on an Illumina HiSeq2000. Per the original workflow: SOAPnuke was used to process the raw data, throwing out any read that contained adapters or uncalled bases, had a mean Phred below 15, or lacked an exact constant-primer or identifier match. High-quality paired reads were merged using COPE v1.2.5, and each unique nucleotide sequence was defined as a clonotype. MiTCR v1.1 was used to align the clonotypes against IMGT TRBV, TRBD and TRBJ reference segments. The analysis included only V-J combinations with a frequency above 0.0001, which together covered about 99% of the repertoires. A TCS score was defined as the ratio between F50 (clonal expansion) and ExV (chaos), using BLOSUM62-based TCRdist between CDR3 peptides within each V-J. Welch's t-statistics and random forest reduced around 520 V-J features to around 14, which were used in a naive Bayes classifier (R e1071). TCRdb applied fastp at Q25 and MiXCR to the public reads, then kept only in-frame beta chains. Rows matching on CDR3 protein sequence are summarized as one entry with the most common DNA and genes. The V and J calls reflect TCRdb's pipeline rather than the authors' work. The table for this sample lists 550,000 to 650,000 distinct CDR3 sequences; approximately 15% of them were counted only once. The top ten constitute around 5.4% of the sample.

This clonotype was seen repeatedly, ten times or more. The target of this receptor is not known. No much larger clonotype is one base removed from it; base qualities were not supplied. Its CDR3 holds 12 amino acids, cysteine through phenylalanine. Kept here is only the CDR3 DNA, which spans 36 bases and is read in frame from base 1. CDR1 ENHRY and CDR2 SYGVKD are derived from the germline V gene. Trimming takes 1 base from V and 8 bases from J, and the germline ends sit 5 bases apart. Hyperthyroidism patients were aged 18 to 65 years and newly diagnosed, with disease duration of less than 2 months. Any patient with an uncontrolled infection, another autoimmune disease, pregnancy or lactation was excluded. Diagnoses relied on clinical symptoms, serum thyroxine and TRAb, thyroid ultrasound and orbital computed tomography. Blood from progressor patients was collected at the time of first diagnosis with hyperthyroidism, before any ophthalmopathy symptoms had appeared. PBMCs were isolated from about 9 ml of fresh peripheral blood by Ficoll-Paque density gradient centrifugation. Progressor patients were initially diagnosed with Graves' hyperthyroidism and developed ophthalmopathy during follow-up. Total RNA was extracted with Trizol reagent, and quality was checked on an Agilent 2100 Bioanalyzer.

This sequence uses TRBV10-3 and TRBJ1-4; no confident D gene assignment can be made. The TCR comes from a young woman with Graves' hyperthyroidism that later progressed to Graves' ophthalmopathy. The sample consisted of blood. The nucleotide sequence reads as follows: TGTGCCATCAGTGAGTTACAGGAAAAACTGTTTTTT. Its protein product is CAISELQEKLFF.